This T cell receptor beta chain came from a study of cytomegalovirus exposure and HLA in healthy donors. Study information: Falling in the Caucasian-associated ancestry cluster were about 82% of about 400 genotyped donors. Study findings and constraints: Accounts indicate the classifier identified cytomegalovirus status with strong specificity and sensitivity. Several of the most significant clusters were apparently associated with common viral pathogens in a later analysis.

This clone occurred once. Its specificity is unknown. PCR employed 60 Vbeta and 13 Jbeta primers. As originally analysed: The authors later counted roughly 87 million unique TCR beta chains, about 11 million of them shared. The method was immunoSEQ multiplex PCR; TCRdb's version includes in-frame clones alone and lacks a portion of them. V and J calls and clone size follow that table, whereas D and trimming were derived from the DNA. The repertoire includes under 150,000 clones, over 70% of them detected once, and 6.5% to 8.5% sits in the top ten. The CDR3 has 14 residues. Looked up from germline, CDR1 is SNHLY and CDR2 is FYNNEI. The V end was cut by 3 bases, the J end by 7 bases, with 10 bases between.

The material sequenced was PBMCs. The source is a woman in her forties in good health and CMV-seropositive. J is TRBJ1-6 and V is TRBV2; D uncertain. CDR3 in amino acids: CASSDQSWNSPLHF. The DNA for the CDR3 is TGTGCCAGCAGTGATCAAAGCTGGAATTCACCCCTCCACTTT. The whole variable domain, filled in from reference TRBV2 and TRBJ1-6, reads EPEVTQTPSHQVTQMGQEVILRCVPISNHLYFYWYRQILGQKVEFLVSFYNNEISEKSEIFDDQFSVERPDGSNFTLKIRSTKLEDSAMYFCASSDQSWNSPLHFGNGTRLTVT.